One and the same sample provided the 20 T cell receptor beta chains below, sequenced in a study of T cells in Graves' hyperthyroidism and ophthalmopathy. What was amplified from RNA transcripts were TCR beta CDR3 regions. The HTBI primer set drove a first-round RT-PCR of the TCR CDR3. TCRdb independently ran MiXCR on the multiplex PCR reads; one entry per CDR3 protein. The sample carries about 350,000 distinct CDR3 sequences, 15% to 20% recorded once. The specimen sequenced was blood. These receptor sequences come from a woman aged 40 to 50 with Graves' ophthalmopathy.

In this sample, this clonotype turned up a few times. The chain recombines TRBV2 with TRBJ2-7; tentatively, D is TRBD1 or TRBD2 (5 bases each). CDR1 SNHLY and CDR2 FYNNEI come from the germline V gene. The CDR3 is 15 amino acids. V shed 2 bases and J shed 2 bases, with 13 bases lying between them. CDR3 sequence reads: CASSESLGPTYEQYF. The CDR3 DNA follows: TGTGCCAGCAGTGAAAGTCTGGGACCCACCTACGAGCAGTACTTC. The full variable domain, rest sourced from reference TRBV2 and TRBJ2-7, is EPEVTQTPSHQVTQMGQEVILRCVPISNHLYFYWYRQILGQKVEFLVSFYNNEISEKSEIFDDQFSVERPDGSNFTLKIRSTKLEDSAMYFCASSESLGPTYEQYFGPGTRLTVT.

The chain employs TRBV6-1 and TRBJ2-5, with TRBD1 matching 10 bases. With V trimmed by 5 bases and J by 5 bases, 11 bases remained unmatched. CDR1 and CDR2 from the germline V gene are MNHNS and SASEGT. The length of the CDR3 is 16 residues. In DNA, the CDR3 is TGTGCCAGCAGTCCAGCCCCCGGGACAGGGGCCGAGACCCAGTACTTC. Amino acids: CASSPAPGTGAETQYF.

This clonotype showed up many times. The V call is TRBV6-5, the J call TRBJ2-2; TRBD1 aligns across 9 bases. Trimming took 2 bases from V and 2 from J; bases not matched to a gene: 6. The CDR3 runs 17 residues. The germline gives CDR1 MNHEY, CDR2 SVGAGI. CDR3 nucleotide sequence: TGTGCCAGCAGTTACCTCCGGACAGGGGCTAACACCGGGGAGCTGTTTTTT. Its protein is CASSYLRTGANTGELFF.

The chain combines TRBV4-1 with TRBJ2-7; 7 nucleotides align to TRBD2. The V gene's germline CDR1 is MGHRA and CDR2 YSYEKL. This CDR3 is built from 16 residues. The V gene end was trimmed by 0 bases and the J gene end by 5 bases; junction bases not matched to a gene: 10. CDR3 in DNA: TGCGCCAGCAGCCAAGAATCGGCGGGAGTCGGAAACGAGCAGTACTTC. Translation: CASSQESAGVGNEQYF.

This clonotype was recorded many times. The chain recombines TRBV11-1 with TRBJ1-5; possible D gene TRBD1, 5 bases. V dropped 1 base and J dropped 7 bases, with 17 bases sitting between them. Germline V lookup: CDR1 SGHAT, CDR2 FQDESV (reference sequence). The CDR3 totals 16 residues. CDR3 sequence: CASSLGPDPGDQPQHF. The CDR3, as DNA: TGTGCCAGCAGCTTAGGGCCTGACCCGGGGGACCAGCCCCAGCATTTT.

Details on this clonotype: This may arise from a read error, as a much more abundant clone is one base away. The gene calls are TRBV19 and TRBJ2-5, with TRBD2 matching over 7 bases. The CDR3 consists of 15 residues. The germline V gene has CDR1 LNHDA and CDR2 SQIVND (reference sequence). The ends lost 3 bases at V and 1 base at J; junction bases unmatched: 5. The DNA of the CDR3 is TGTGCCAGTAGTATCACCGGGACTACCCAAGAGACCCAGTACTTC. It translates to CASSITGTTQETQYF.

The chain employs TRBV4-2 and TRBJ2-2, with 10 positions matching TRBD2. V was pared by 3 bases and J by 5 bases, with 15 bases of the junction left unmatched. Per germline, CDR1 LGHNA and CDR2 YNFKEQ. This CDR3 is built from 19 residues. The CDR3 sequence is CASSQPSGSYGGGTGELFF. The CDR3 DNA reads TGTGCCAGCAGCCAGCCTAGCGGGAGTTATGGGGGGGGGACCGGGGAGCTGTTTTTT.

This clonotype has at least ten counts. This chain links TRBV27 with TRBJ2-7; 11 bases match TRBD1. Losses at the gene ends were 7 bases for V and 3 bases for J; bases not matched to a gene: 11. Germline-derived CDR1 and CDR2 are MNHEY and SMNVEV (reference sequence). The CDR3 has 16 amino acids. DNA of the CDR3: TGTGCCAGCATGAGTTGGAGGACAGGGGGCGTCTACGAGCAGTACTTC. Protein sequence: CASMSWRTGGVYEQYF.

This clonotype was recorded at least ten times. The CDR3 spells CASSYRASTGSQPQHF. CDR3 coding DNA: TGTGCCAGCAGTTACAGGGCGTCGACGGGAAGTCAGCCCCAGCATTTT. V is TRBV6-2 or TRBV6-3 and J is TRBJ1-5; D is undetermined. This CDR3 comprises 16 residues. CDR1 and CDR2 (germline): MNHEY, SVGEGT. The V gene lost 2 bases and the J gene lost 6 bases, with 17 bases spanning the gap.

This clonotype showed up many times. The chain couples TRBV29-1 to TRBJ2-2; the D gene is possibly TRBD2 (5 bases). V gave up 0 bases and J gave up 5 bases, with 16 bases separating them. The CDR3 spans 16 residues. Germline loops: CDR1 SQVTM, CDR2 ANQGSEA. In nucleotides, the CDR3 is TGCAGCGTTGAAGATCTTCCGGGATCGGGAACCGGGGAGCTGTTTTTT. This translates into CSVEDLPGSGTGELFF.

The J gene is TRBJ2-7, the V gene TRBV9; 7 bases agree with TRBD1. The CDR3 consists of 14 residues. With V trimmed by 4 bases and J by 7 bases, 11 bases remained unmatched. Germline CDR1 SGDLS, CDR2 YYNGEE. In nucleotides, the CDR3 is TGTGCCAGCAGCCATGGGACAGCGGATAAAGAGCAGTACTTC. The encoded protein is CASSHGTADKEQYF.

This clonotype was picked up many times. This chain joins TRBV10-3 and TRBJ1-5; TRBD1 matches at 8 bases. The length of the CDR3 is 13 residues. The V and J ends lost 6 bases and 3 bases, in that order; junction bases with no gene match: 1. Looked up from germline, CDR1 is ENHRY and CDR2 is SYGVKD. The CDR3 region has the DNA TGTGCCATCAGGGACAGGGACAATCAGCCCCAGCATTTT. The encoded protein is CAIRDRDNQPQHF.

This clonotype showed up many times. The J gene is TRBJ2-5, the V gene TRBV6-5; D remains unclear. V lost 7 bases and J 0 bases, leaving 12 bases between the germline ends. The CDR3 loop spans 14 amino acids. Germline loops: CDR1 MNHEY, CDR2 SVGAGI. CDR3 residues: CASTALWNQETQYF. CDR3 in DNA: TGTGCCAGCACCGCACTTTGGAACCAAGAGACCCAGTACTTC.

This clonotype was detected ten times or more. V is TRBV5-1 and J is TRBJ2-7, with D hard to call. The germline gives CDR1 SGHRS, CDR2 YFSETQ. The CDR3 loop spans 12 amino acids. The germline V and J ends were trimmed by 0 bases and 5 bases, with 6 bases remaining between them. CDR3 sequence reads: CASSLGLHEQYF. CDR3 DNA sequence: TGCGCCAGCAGCTTGGGGTTACACGAGCAGTACTTC.

This clonotype came up many times. The V call is TRBV7-2, the J call TRBJ1-1; D is ambiguous. This CDR3 has 14 residues. The germline V and J ends were trimmed by 5 bases and 3 bases, with 13 bases remaining between them. The germline V gene has CDR1 SGHTA and CDR2 FQGNSA. The CDR3 DNA reads TGTGCCAGCAGCCGCCAATGGGCGGACACTGAAGCTTTCTTT. Translation: CASSRQWADTEAFF.

This clonotype came up many times. The V gene is TRBV28, the J gene TRBJ2-7; 7 bases fit TRBD2. V lost 5 bases and J lost 3; bases outside the gene matches: 13. The V gene's germline CDR1 is MDHEN and CDR2 SYDVKM. The CDR3 is made up of 16 amino acids. The CDR3 nucleotides read TGTGCCAGCAGTCCTCAAGCGGGGCCCCAGGACTACGAGCAGTACTTC. As protein: CASSPQAGPQDYEQYF.

This clonotype occurred many times. The chain employs TRBV29-1 and TRBJ2-5, with a tentative D call TRBD1 (6 bases). This CDR3 contains 12 residues. Trimming cost V 6 bases and J 5 bases, with 13 bases left between them. Germline-derived CDR1 and CDR2 are SQVTM and ANQGSEA. DNA of the CDR3: TGCAGCGTCGCACAGGGTTTGGAGACCCAGTACTTC. Translating it yields CSVAQGLETQYF.

This clonotype was seen ten or more times. The chain joins TRBV6-1 to TRBJ2-7; 9 nucleotides line up with TRBD2. Germline assignment: CDR1 MNHNS and CDR2 SASEGT. Unmatched junction bases numbered 6, after V lost 5 bases and J lost 4 bases. The CDR3 consists of 14 residues. The CDR3 sequence is CASSLKREVYEQYF. The CDR3 region has the DNA TGTGCCAGCAGTTTGAAGCGGGAGGTGTACGAGCAGTACTTC.

This clonotype was seen at least ten times. V gene TRBV4-1 combines with J gene TRBJ2-7, with TRBD2 matching over 7 bases. From germline, CDR1 is MGHRA and CDR2 YSYEKL. The J segment lost 0 bases and the V segment lost 4 bases, leaving 9 bases of the junction unmatched. The CDR3 has 16 amino acids. CDR3: CASSPPGAGPSYEQYF. The CDR3 DNA reads TGCGCCAGCAGCCCCCCTGGAGCGGGGCCCTCCTACGAGCAGTACTTC.

Ten or more counts support this clonotype. The rearrangement joins TRBV27 to TRBJ2-5, with TRBD2 identical over 7 bases. The germline V gene has CDR1 MNHEY and CDR2 SMNVEV (reference sequence). There are 15 residues in the CDR3. V lost 4 bases to trimming and J lost 3 bases; unmatched junction nucleotides: 8. The CDR3 reads CASSSRAGLKETQYF. CDR3 nucleotide sequence: TGTGCCAGCAGTTCGAGAGCGGGATTAAAAGAGACCCAGTACTTC.